The rows below give T cell receptor beta chains drawn from one sample of a study of blood T cell repertoires in COVID-19. Only in-frame clones appear in the TCRdb table, and some are missing; sequencing was by immunoSEQ multiplex PCR. Here the sample spans some 100,000 clones, 80% to 90% being singletons. Material for sequencing was PBMCs or T cells enriched from blood (not recorded which). The receptors come from a woman between 50 and 59 years old who had recovered from COVID-19. Both conserved end residues are part of each CDR3. A D gene is named only where the DNA matches it firmly. Clone sizes are given selectively: once, few, many, or a class where the clone is expanded.

V gene: TRBV7-3; J gene: TRBJ2-7; clone size: -; D gene: TRBD2; CDR3 protein: CASSLIREGYSEQYF; CDR3 DNA: TGTGCCAGCAGCTTAATTAGGGAGGGTTATTCCGAGCAGTACTTC
V gene: TRBV28; J gene: TRBJ2-7; clone size: -; D gene: TRBD1; CDR3 protein: CASSETGSSYEQYF; CDR3 DNA: TGTGCCAGCAGTGAGACAGGGAGCTCCTACGAGCAGTACTTC
V gene: TRBV19; J gene: TRBJ2-5; clone size: -; D gene: TRBD2; CDR3 protein: CASSIAPTGGYPETQYF; CDR3 DNA: TGTGCCAGTAGTATAGCCCCTACGGGGGGTTACCCTGAGACCCAGTACTTC
V gene: TRBV10-3; J gene: TRBJ1-2; clone size: -; D gene: -; CDR3 protein: CAISRGTEGPSYGYTF; CDR3 DNA: TGTGCCATCAGTAGAGGGACGGAGGGCCCCAGCTATGGCTACACCTTC
V gene: TRBV7-9; J gene: TRBJ2-1; clone size: -; D gene: -; CDR3 protein: CASSLGLRGSHNEQFF; CDR3 DNA: TGTGCCAGCAGCTTGGGTTTACGGGGGTCACACAATGAGCAGTTCTTC
V gene: TRBV7-2; J gene: TRBJ2-7; clone size: -; D gene: -; CDR3 protein: CASSLAPREQYF; CDR3 DNA: TGTGCCAGCAGCTTAGCCCCCCGCGAGCAGTACTTC
V gene: TRBV24-1; J gene: TRBJ2-1; clone size: once; D gene: TRBD2; CDR3 protein: CATSDSRTSGTINEQFF; CDR3 DNA: TGTGCCACCAGTGATTCGCGGACTAGCGGGACGATAAATGAGCAGTTCTTC
V gene: TRBV5-5; J gene: TRBJ2-2; clone size: -; D gene: TRBD2; CDR3 protein: CASSLGGRYTGELFF; CDR3 DNA: TGTGCCAGCAGCTTGGGCGGGAGGTACACCGGGGAGCTGTTTTTT
V gene: TRBV25-1; J gene: TRBJ2-3; clone size: -; D gene: -; CDR3 protein: CASGPGTDTQYF; CDR3 DNA: TGTGCCAGCGGCCCAGGGACAGATACGCAGTATTTT
V gene: TRBV19; J gene: TRBJ2-4; clone size: -; D gene: TRBD2; CDR3 protein: CASSTRVSGAGNIQYF; CDR3 DNA: TGTGCCAGTAGTACCCGGGTTAGCGGGGCAGGGAACATTCAGTACTTC
V gene: TRBV3-1/TRBV3-2; J gene: TRBJ2-3; clone size: -; D gene: -; CDR3 protein: CASSQGSSDTDTQYF; CDR3 DNA: TGTGCCAGCAGCCAAGGCTCTAGCGACACAGATACGCAGTATTTT
V gene: TRBV10-3; J gene: TRBJ1-5; clone size: -; D gene: -; CDR3 protein: CAMCVTSNQPQHF; CDR3 DNA: TGTGCCATGTGCGTTACGAGCAATCAGCCCCAGCATTTT
V gene: TRBV7-8; J gene: TRBJ1-2; clone size: -; D gene: TRBD1; CDR3 protein: CASSPDRVGGYTF; CDR3 DNA: TGTGCCAGCAGCCCTGACAGGGTTGGCGGCTACACCTTC
V gene: TRBV4-1; J gene: TRBJ2-1; clone size: -; D gene: TRBD2; CDR3 protein: CASSLGLLGIAGRNEQFF; CDR3 DNA: TGCGCCAGCAGCCTAGGATTGTTGGGGATAGCGGGACGAAATGAGCAGTTCTTC
V gene: TRBV15; J gene: TRBJ2-3; clone size: -; D gene: -; CDR3 protein: CATSMRSSTDTQYF; CDR3 DNA: TGTGCCACCAGCATGCGGAGTTCCACAGATACGCAGTATTTT
V gene: TRBV9; J gene: TRBJ1-2; clone size: -; D gene: -; CDR3 protein: CASSLRHRGSDGYTF; CDR3 DNA: TGTGCCAGCAGCTTACGACATCGGGGGTCGGATGGCTACACCTTC
V gene: TRBV15; J gene: TRBJ1-1; clone size: -; D gene: -; CDR3 protein: CATSRRGGRPNTEAFF; CDR3 DNA: TGTGCCACCAGCAGGCGGGGGGGAAGGCCGAACACTGAAGCTTTCTTT
V gene: TRBV2; J gene: TRBJ1-5; clone size: -; D gene: -; CDR3 protein: CASNSRRGEEPQHF; CDR3 DNA: TGTGCCAGCAACTCCCGGCGGGGGGAAGAGCCCCAGCATTTT
V gene: TRBV18; J gene: TRBJ1-2; clone size: -; D gene: -; CDR3 protein: CASSADRSYGYTF; CDR3 DNA: TGTGCCAGCTCCGCGGACAGATCCTATGGCTACACCTTC
V gene: TRBV2; J gene: TRBJ1-6; clone size: -; D gene: TRBD1; CDR3 protein: CASRPGQANNSPLHF; CDR3 DNA: TGTGCCAGCAGACCCGGACAGGCCAATAATTCACCCCTCCACTTT
V gene: TRBV18; J gene: TRBJ1-1; clone size: -; D gene: -; CDR3 protein: CASSPIRGARSQNTEAFF; CDR3 DNA: TGTGCCAGCTCACCAATTCGGGGGGCCCGTTCTCAGAACACTGAAGCTTTCTTT
V gene: TRBV25-1; J gene: TRBJ2-3; clone size: -; D gene: -; CDR3 protein: CASSESGRGTDTQYF; CDR3 DNA: TGTGCCAGCAGTGAATCGGGGAGAGGCACAGATACGCAGTATTTT
V gene: TRBV2; J gene: TRBJ2-2; clone size: -; D gene: TRBD2; CDR3 protein: CARGGAGHTGELFF; CDR3 DNA: TGTGCCAGGGGAGGGGCGGGGCACACCGGGGAGCTGTTTTTT
V gene: TRBV5-4; J gene: TRBJ1-2; clone size: -; D gene: TRBD1; CDR3 protein: CASSGRTGGRSYGYTF; CDR3 DNA: TGTGCCAGCAGCGGTCGGACAGGGGGCCGTTCCTATGGCTACACCTTC
V gene: TRBV4-1; J gene: TRBJ1-1; clone size: few; D gene: -; CDR3 protein: CASSFEPTGNTEAFF; CDR3 DNA: TGCGCCAGCAGCTTCGAACCCACAGGGAACACTGAAGCTTTCTTT
V gene: TRBV28; J gene: TRBJ2-6; clone size: -; D gene: TRBD2; CDR3 protein: CASSFLAGKSGANVLTF; CDR3 DNA: TGTGCCAGCAGTTTCCTAGCGGGAAAATCTGGGGCCAACGTCCTGACTTTC
V gene: TRBV4-2; J gene: TRBJ2-7; clone size: -; D gene: TRBD1; CDR3 protein: CASSQYRGHSYEQYF; CDR3 DNA: TGTGCCAGCAGCCAATACAGGGGGCATAGCTACGAGCAGTACTTC
V gene: TRBV19; J gene: TRBJ1-5; clone size: -; D gene: -; CDR3 protein: CASSIGWDNHSNQPQHF; CDR3 DNA: TGTGCCAGTAGTATAGGTTGGGACAACCATAGCAATCAGCCCCAGCATTTT
V gene: TRBV29-1; J gene: TRBJ2-3; clone size: few; D gene: TRBD2; CDR3 protein: CSVEGTRIGTDTQYF; CDR3 DNA: TGCAGCGTTGAAGGGACTAGAATTGGCACAGATACGCAGTATTTT
V gene: TRBV11-3; J gene: TRBJ1-1; clone size: -; D gene: -; CDR3 protein: CASGLGGTEAFF; CDR3 DNA: TGTGCCAGCGGTCTCGGTGGCACTGAAGCTTTCTTT
V gene: TRBV7-9; J gene: TRBJ2-1; clone size: few; D gene: TRBD1; CDR3 protein: CASSSLTGGEYNEQFF; CDR3 DNA: TGTGCCAGCAGCTCCTTGACAGGGGGGGAATACAATGAGCAGTTCTTC
V gene: TRBV19; J gene: TRBJ2-7; clone size: -; D gene: TRBD1; CDR3 protein: CASSRDRDYEQYF; CDR3 DNA: TGTGCCAGTAGCCGGGACAGGGACTACGAGCAGTACTTC
V gene: TRBV2; J gene: TRBJ2-5; clone size: once; D gene: -; CDR3 protein: CASSESVRSVKETQYF; CDR3 DNA: TGTGCCAGCAGTGAATCCGTCCGGAGCGTGAAAGAGACCCAGTACTTC
V gene: TRBV11-2; J gene: TRBJ2-7; clone size: once; D gene: TRBD2; CDR3 protein: CASSSRLAGNAYEQYF; CDR3 DNA: TGTGCCAGCAGCTCACGACTAGCGGGAAATGCCTACGAGCAGTACTTC
V gene: TRBV9; J gene: TRBJ2-1; clone size: -; D gene: TRBD2; CDR3 protein: CASSPRGSGYNEQFF; CDR3 DNA: TGTGCCAGCAGCCCCCGCGGTAGCGGGTACAATGAGCAGTTCTTC
V gene: TRBV28; J gene: TRBJ1-1; clone size: once; D gene: -; CDR3 protein: CASSLEEGLGAFF; CDR3 DNA: TGTGCCAGCAGTTTAGAAGAGGGCCTAGGCGCTTTCTTT
V gene: TRBV5-1; J gene: TRBJ1-1; clone size: -; D gene: -; CDR3 protein: CASSWQVNTEAFF; CDR3 DNA: TGCGCCAGCAGCTGGCAGGTGAACACTGAAGCTTTCTTT
V gene: TRBV7-9; J gene: TRBJ1-1; clone size: -; D gene: -; CDR3 protein: CASSLPIEMNTEAFF; CDR3 DNA: TGTGCCAGCAGCTTACCCATAGAAATGAACACTGAAGCTTTCTTT
V gene: TRBV5-1; J gene: TRBJ2-4; clone size: -; D gene: -; CDR3 protein: CASSYTDRQNIQYF; CDR3 DNA: TGCGCCAGCAGCTACACCGACAGACAAAACATTCAGTACTTC
V gene: TRBV3-1/TRBV3-2; J gene: TRBJ2-5; clone size: -; D gene: -; CDR3 protein: CASSQRGETQYF; CDR3 DNA: TGTGCCAGCAGCCAACGAGGGGAGACCCAGTACTTC
V gene: TRBV3-1/TRBV3-2; J gene: TRBJ2-2; clone size: -; D gene: -; CDR3 protein: CTSSRSVRGSTGELFF; CDR3 DNA: TGTACCAGCAGCCGTTCGGTCAGGGGATCCACCGGGGAGCTGTTTTTT
V gene: TRBV27; J gene: TRBJ2-7; clone size: few; D gene: TRBD1; CDR3 protein: CASSFSGTGTYEQYF; CDR3 DNA: TGTGCCAGCAGTTTCTCCGGGACAGGGACCTACGAGCAGTACTTC
V gene: TRBV10-2; J gene: TRBJ2-7; clone size: -; D gene: -; CDR3 protein: CASTVPGTPAYEQYF; CDR3 DNA: TGCGCCAGCACTGTACCCGGGACTCCAGCCTACGAGCAGTACTTC
V gene: TRBV6-1; J gene: TRBJ1-6; clone size: -; D gene: -; CDR3 protein: CASSEALRSSYNSPLHF; CDR3 DNA: TGTGCCAGCAGTGAAGCTCTGAGGAGCTCCTATAATTCACCCCTCCACTTT
V gene: TRBV5-5; J gene: TRBJ1-2; clone size: -; D gene: TRBD1; CDR3 protein: CASSLGQGMVGYTF; CDR3 DNA: TGTGCCAGCAGCTTGGGACAGGGTATGGTCGGCTACACCTTC
V gene: TRBV27; J gene: TRBJ1-1; clone size: -; D gene: -; CDR3 protein: CASSLIPPGDTEAFF; CDR3 DNA: TGTGCCAGCAGTTTAATTCCTCCGGGAGACACTGAAGCTTTCTTT
V gene: TRBV4-1; J gene: TRBJ2-3; clone size: -; D gene: -; CDR3 protein: CASSQPGADTQYF; CDR3 DNA: TGCGCCAGCAGCCAACCAGGGGCAGATACGCAGTATTTT
V gene: TRBV28; J gene: TRBJ1-1; clone size: -; D gene: TRBD1; CDR3 protein: CASSTTGTGGWGTEAFF; CDR3 DNA: TGTGCCAGCAGTACTACCGGGACAGGGGGATGGGGCACTGAAGCTTTCTTT
V gene: TRBV6-5; J gene: TRBJ2-5; clone size: -; D gene: TRBD1; CDR3 protein: CASKDRGDRPQYF; CDR3 DNA: TGTGCCAGCAAAGATAGGGGGGACAGGCCCCAGTACTTC
V gene: TRBV5-4; J gene: TRBJ1-6; clone size: -; D gene: TRBD1; CDR3 protein: CASSFNRGADYNSPLHF; CDR3 DNA: TGTGCCAGCAGCTTTAACAGGGGGGCGGATTATAATTCACCCCTCCACTTT
V gene: TRBV30; J gene: TRBJ1-2; clone size: -; D gene: TRBD1; CDR3 protein: CAWKKTGTAYGYTF; CDR3 DNA: TGTGCCTGGAAAAAGACAGGGACTGCCTATGGCTACACCTTC
V gene: TRBV28; J gene: TRBJ1-2; clone size: -; D gene: TRBD1; CDR3 protein: CATSSPGTGSGNYGYTF; CDR3 DNA: TGTGCCACCTCAAGTCCCGGGACAGGTTCCGGAAACTATGGCTACACCTTC
V gene: TRBV24-1; J gene: TRBJ2-3; clone size: -; D gene: TRBD2; CDR3 protein: CATSGALAGGPGDTQYF; CDR3 DNA: TGTGCCACCAGTGGGGCGCTAGCGGGAGGGCCGGGGGATACGCAGTATTTT
V gene: TRBV4-1; J gene: TRBJ1-5; clone size: -; D gene: -; CDR3 protein: CASSQQISDQPQHF; CDR3 DNA: TGCGCCAGCAGCCAACAGATAAGTGATCAGCCCCAGCATTTT
V gene: TRBV28; J gene: TRBJ2-7; clone size: -; D gene: -; CDR3 protein: CASSLLQGSSYEQYF; CDR3 DNA: TGTGCCAGCAGTTTACTACAGGGCAGCTCCTACGAGCAGTACTTC